Sequencing of this TCR beta chain was carried out in a study of blood T cell repertoires in COVID-19. The CDR3 spans 13 residues. The germline gives CDR1 SQVTM, CDR2 ANQGSEA. Trimming removed 6 bases from V and 3 bases from J; junction bases left unmatched: 8. Adults between about 18 and 89 years of age took part from 20 to 25 US areas. Method: immunoSEQ multiplex PCR; TCRdb's copy keeps in-frame clones and lacks some. The sample lists about 200,000 clones, more than 75% occurring once. The sequence was obtained from a man aged 40-49 years with acute COVID-19. Sequencing was done on a sample of PBMCs or T cells enriched from blood (not recorded which). The chain employs TRBV29-1 and TRBJ2-7; 7 nucleotides agree with TRBD2. This chain's CDR3 is CSVTSYRGYEQYF. CDR3 DNA sequence: TGCAGCGTGACTAGCTACAGAGGCTACGAGCAGTACTTC.